These 22 T cell receptor beta chains originate from one sample sequenced in a study of post-analysis software for immune sequencing data. Prepared libraries of TCR beta cDNA carried unique molecular identifiers. TCRdb reprocessed the PCR reads with MiXCR, giving one entry per CDR3 protein. The sample has around 180,000 distinct CDR3 sequences, about 29% seen once. No antigen is known for these receptors. Study-wide results and caveats: TRBV5-6, TRBV5-1 and TRBV20-1 were among several TRBV segments more frequent in patients than controls.

The sample consisted of blood. These receptors were taken from a girl aged 5-17 years with multiple sclerosis.

This clonotype came up a few times. The rearrangement joins TRBV12-3 or TRBV12-4 to TRBJ1-2; D gene ambiguous. Trimming cost V 3 bases and J 6 bases, with 11 bases left between them. The length of the CDR3 is 13 residues. The CDR3 coding sequence is TGTGCCAGCAGTTTGGGCTCGGAGGATGGCTACACCTTC. It encodes CASSLGSEDGYTF.

Ten or more counts support this clonotype. This sequence joins TRBV5-1 and TRBJ2-4; TRBD2 aligns across 8 bases. The germline V gene encodes CDR1 SGHRS and CDR2 YFSETQ. There are 14 residues in the CDR3. J was trimmed by 6 bases and V by 5 bases; bases with no gene match: 7. CDR3: CASRSAGVRNIQYF. CDR3 sequence (DNA): TGCGCCAGCAGATCAGCGGGAGTGAGAAACATTCAGTACTTC. The variable domain in full, with the rest retrieved from reference TRBV5-1 and TRBJ2-4, is KAGVTQTPRYLIKTRGQQVTLSCSPISGHRSVSWYQQTPGQGLQFLFEYFSETQRNKGNFPGRFSGRQFSNSRSEMNVSTLELGDSALYLCASRSAGVRNIQYFGAGTRLSVL.

J is TRBJ1-1 and V is TRBV12-3 or TRBV12-4; D call uncertain. This CDR3 has 12 amino acids. Trimming removed 10 bases at V and 5 bases at J, with 14 bases between. The CDR3 DNA reads TGTGCCACCAGACGGGTTCGGACTGAAGCTTTCTTT. It specifies CATRRVRTEAFF.

Notes on this clonotype: A much larger clone differs from this one at a single base, so this may be a read error. V gene TRBV28 combines with J gene TRBJ2-7; D unresolved. The germline V and J ends were trimmed by 1 base and 1 base, with 5 bases remaining between them. The germline V gene has CDR1 MDHEN and CDR2 SYDVKM. CDR3 length: 13 residues. The CDR3 coding sequence is TGTGCCAGCAGTTTATCGCAGTCCTACGAGCAGTACTTC. Translation gives CASSLSQSYEQYF. Full variable domain (rest looked up from reference TRBV28 and TRBJ2-7): DVKVTQSSRYLVKRTGEKVFLECVQDMDHENMFWYRQDPGLGLRLIYFSYDVKMKEKGDIPEGYSVSREKKERFSLILESASTNQTSMYLCASSLSQSYEQYFGPGTRLTVT.

In its sample, this clonotype was seen many times. The chain recombines TRBV15 with TRBJ2-3; 7 bases map to TRBD2. V dropped 8 bases and J dropped 2; count of bases not matched to a gene: 13. Germline values: CDR1 LNHNV, CDR2 YYDKDF (reference sequence). CDR3 length: 16 residues. The CDR3 loop is CATGNGAREITDTQYF. DNA of the CDR3: TGTGCCACCGGGAATGGCGCGCGGGAGATCACAGATACGCAGTATTTT.

This clonotype was picked up many times. This chain joins TRBV5-1 and TRBJ2-5; 7 bases are a match to TRBD1. The CDR3 extends over 14 amino acids. Trimming cost V 4 bases and J 4 bases; bases outside gene matches: 7. CDR1 SGHRS and CDR2 YFSETQ come from the germline V gene. The CDR3 loop reads CASSPGQLGETQYF. For the CDR3, the DNA is TGCGCCAGCAGCCCGGGACAGCTGGGAGAGACCCAGTACTTC.

Comment on this clonotype: This may be a read error, as it is one base from a much larger clone. The V and J genes are TRBV12-3 or TRBV12-4 and TRBJ2-1; D possibly matches TRBD1 or TRBD2 (5 bases each). The CDR3 has 16 amino acids. With 5 bases removed from V and 12 bases from J, the gap between germline ends came to 26 bases. The CDR3 DNA follows: TGTGCCAGCAGTGCTTCACCAGCGGACATCGATCGGGGGCAGTTCTTC. This codes for CASSASPADIDRGQFF.

With respect to this clonotype: This may be a read error, as it is one base from a much larger clone. This rearrangement joins TRBV12-3 or TRBV12-4 to TRBJ2-4; D possibly uses TRBD1 or TRBD2 (5 bases each). V shed 3 bases and J shed 13 bases, with 19 bases lying between them. This CDR3 is built from 14 residues. The CDR3 region has the DNA TGTGCCAGCAGTTTTGGGGGACCTCACTACGGGCAGTACTTC. It translates to CASSFGGPHYGQYF.

Note on this clonotype: Compared with germline, one end of the junction differs, possibly owing to a read error. This sequence joins TRBV20-1 and TRBJ2-1; no firm D call. Germline V gene sequence: CDR1 DFQATT, CDR2 SNEGSKA (reference sequence). The CDR3 consists of 15 residues. The CDR3: CSAGIVLGLSNGQFF. The CDR3, as DNA: TGCAGTGCTGGAATCGTCCTAGGGCTGAGCAATGGGCAGTTCTTC.

Only a few counts were recorded for this clonotype. The chain links TRBV12-3 or TRBV12-4 to TRBJ2-4; no clear D. The V gene lost 1 base and the J gene lost 0 bases, with 10 bases spanning the gap. The CDR3 runs 16 residues. The CDR3 loop reads CASSLDGALAKNIQYF. The CDR3 DNA is TGTGCCAGCAGTTTAGACGGAGCACTAGCCAAAAACATTCAGTACTTC.

Points on this clonotype: Just one base apart from a much larger clone, this may be a read error. The V gene is TRBV29-1, the J gene TRBJ1-5, with 9 bases identical to TRBD1. Germline assignment: CDR1 SQVTM and CDR2 ANQGSEA. The CDR3 sequence is 12 residues long. This chain's CDR3 is CNAGDRDQPQHF. DNA for the CDR3: TGCAACGCAGGGGACAGGGATCAGCCCCAGCATTTT.

This clonotype has only a few counts. The chain links TRBV7-9 to TRBJ2-1, with a weak D call TRBD1 (6 bases). Germline V gives CDR1 SEHNR, CDR2 FQNEAQ (reference sequence). V lost 0 bases and J 10 bases, leaving 16 bases between the germline ends. The CDR3 contains 15 residues. The CDR3 nucleotides read TGTGCCAGCAGCTTAGCGTGGCAGGGGAATAGGGAGCAGTTCTTC. Protein: CASSLAWQGNREQFF.

This clonotype was seen at least ten times. This sequence joins TRBV4-1 and TRBJ2-3; D unclear. The CDR3 has 16 amino acids. V was clipped by 2 bases and J by 8 bases, with 20 bases between them. Germline loops: CDR1 MGHRA, CDR2 YSYEKL. CDR3 nucleotides: TGCGCCAGCAGCCAAATAGTTTACGGCATCGGTCTTACGCAGTATTTT. Its protein product is CASSQIVYGIGLTQYF.

The count of this clonotype is one. The genes are TRBV10-3 and TRBJ2-5; 9 positions match TRBD2. This CDR3 contains 17 residues. V was clipped by 1 base and J by 5 bases; unmatched bases: 11. The germline V gene encodes CDR1 ENHRY and CDR2 SYGVKD. The CDR3 DNA sequence: TGTGCCATCAGTGAGTACAGCGGGGGGCCATCCCAGGAGACCCAGTACTTC. Residues: CAISEYSGGPSQETQYF.

This sequence joins TRBV14 and TRBJ2-7; 7 positions agree with TRBD2. Unmatched junction bases numbered 12, after V lost 2 bases and J lost 8 bases. The germline V gene has CDR1 SGHDN and CDR2 FVKESK. The CDR3 loop spans 15 amino acids. The CDR3 DNA sequence: TGTGCCAGCAGCCAAACGGACTACGGGGAGGGCAAGCAGTACTTC. Protein product: CASSQTDYGEGKQYF.

This clonotype was detected only a few times. The V gene is TRBV5-1, the J gene TRBJ1-1, with TRBD1 identical over 7 bases. Germline CDR1 reads SGHRS; CDR2 reads YFSETQ. This CDR3 is built from 14 residues. With V trimmed by 6 bases and J by 4 bases, 9 bases remained unmatched. For the CDR3, the DNA is TGCGCCAGCACCTCACTAGGACAGGCCACTGAAGCTTTCTTT. The encoded protein is CASTSLGQATEAFF.

The sample holds many counts of this clonotype. At one end the junction does not follow the germline gene, possibly because of a read error. This chain links TRBV10-3 with TRBJ1-2, with 8 bases aligning to TRBD1. The germline V gene encodes CDR1 ENHRY and CDR2 SYGVKD. This CDR3 has 16 residues. The CDR3 DNA is TGTGCCATCGGTGAAACGACAGGGGCCGGTAACTATGGCTACACCTTC. The encoded protein is CAIGETTGAGNYGYTF.

In regard to this clonotype: One end of the junction varies from germline; a read error may be responsible. The chain carries TRBV5-6 and TRBJ2-7, with D hard to call. Germline loops: CDR1 SGHDT, CDR2 YYEEEE. The CDR3 sequence is 13 residues long. The CDR3 spells CACSLAEDYEQYF. CDR3 in DNA: TGTGCCTGCAGCTTGGCCGAAGACTACGAGCAGTACTTC.

There are a few counts of this clonotype. The chain links TRBV12-3 or TRBV12-4 to TRBJ2-1; D might be TRBD1 (6 bases). Trimming took 6 bases from V and 9 from J, leaving 15 bases between them. The CDR3 spans 13 residues. CDR3 in amino acids: CASRRQVVGEQFF. In nucleotides, the CDR3 is TGTGCCAGCAGGCGACAGGTAGTGGGTGAGCAGTTCTTC.

There are many counts of this clonotype. The chain combines TRBV5-1 with TRBJ1-2; a weak D match, TRBD1 (6 bases). Germline CDR1 SGHRS, CDR2 YFSETQ. The CDR3 spans 15 residues. Trimming took 4 bases from V and 1 from J, leaving 14 bases between them. The CDR3 spells CASSRTDDNNYGYTF. The CDR3 nucleotides read TGCGCCAGCAGCCGGACAGACGATAATAACTATGGCTACACCTTC.

A remark on this clonotype: This may be a read error, as it is one base from a much larger clone. V gene TRBV7-2 combines with J gene TRBJ2-4; TRBD2 aligns across 8 bases. The DNA end is more similar to TRBJ2-7, so the J call may be wrong. This CDR3 spans 15 amino acids. In germline, CDR1 is SGHTA, CDR2 FQGNSA. The CDR3 bases are TGTACCAGCAGCCAGGGAGCGGGAGCGGTCCACGAGCAGTACTTC. Translation: CTSSQGAGAVHEQYF.

Only a few counts were recorded for this clonotype. The chain is built from TRBV27 and TRBJ1-4, with D unclear. The CDR3 totals 12 residues. Deletions cut 4 bases from V and 7 bases from J, with 7 bases between. Germline V gene data show CDR1 as MNHEY and CDR2 as SMNVEV (reference sequence). DNA of the CDR3: TGTGCCAGCAGTTCCGCGGGTGAAAAACTGTTTTTT. Translating gives CASSSAGEKLFF.